The sequence of this T cell receptor (beta chain) was determined in a study of blood T cell repertoires in COVID-19. Looking at the study overall: Samples of COVID-19 (acute and convalescent) were obtained from the United States, Italy and Spain. PBMCs, B-cell-depleted T cells, or T cells provided the cDNA or gDNA that made up the material.

Per the original methods: Counts of nucleated cells, estimated from reference gene primer amplification, were obtained. The repertoire was sequenced with immunoSEQ multiplex PCR; TCRdb's copy has only in-frame clones and lacks some. For V, J and clone size, that table is used; D and trimming come from the DNA. The table lists 150,000 to 180,000 clones, around 80% of them singletons. The CDR3 consists of 15 residues. Looked up from germline, CDR1 is MGHRA and CDR2 is YSYEKL. Deletions cut 0 bases from V and 8 bases from J, with 13 bases between. This clonotype was obtained from a woman between 45 and 60 years old with acute or convalescent COVID-19. Sequencing used peripheral blood. The chain is built from TRBV4-1 and TRBJ2-2; perhaps TRBD2 as D (7 bases). CDR3 amino acids: CASSQDGGANGELFF. The DNA for the CDR3 is TGCGCCAGCAGCCAAGATGGGGGGGCAAATGGGGAGCTGTTTTTT.